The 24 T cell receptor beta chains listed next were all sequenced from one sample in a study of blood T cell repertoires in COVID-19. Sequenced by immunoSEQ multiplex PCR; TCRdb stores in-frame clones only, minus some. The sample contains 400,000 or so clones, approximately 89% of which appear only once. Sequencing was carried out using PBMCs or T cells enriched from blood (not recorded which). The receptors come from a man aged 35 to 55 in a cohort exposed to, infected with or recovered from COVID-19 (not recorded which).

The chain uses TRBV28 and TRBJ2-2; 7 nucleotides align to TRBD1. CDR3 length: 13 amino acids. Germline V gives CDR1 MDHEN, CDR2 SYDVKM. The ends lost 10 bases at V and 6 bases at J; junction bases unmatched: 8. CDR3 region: CATIQGEAGELFF. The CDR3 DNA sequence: TGTGCCACCATTCAGGGGGAAGCCGGGGAGCTGTTTTTT.

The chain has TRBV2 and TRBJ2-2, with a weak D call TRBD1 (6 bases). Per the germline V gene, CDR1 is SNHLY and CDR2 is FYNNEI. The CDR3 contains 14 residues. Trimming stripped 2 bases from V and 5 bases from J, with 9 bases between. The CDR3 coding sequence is TGTGCCAGCAGTGAACGAGGGGGTACCGGGGAGCTGTTTTTT. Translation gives CASSERGGTGELFF.

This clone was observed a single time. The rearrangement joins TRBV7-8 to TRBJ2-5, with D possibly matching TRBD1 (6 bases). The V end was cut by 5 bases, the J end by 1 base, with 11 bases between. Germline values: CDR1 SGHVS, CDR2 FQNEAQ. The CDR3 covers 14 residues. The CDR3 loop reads CASSLRDTQETQYF. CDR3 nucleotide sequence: TGTGCCAGCAGCCTCCGGGACACCCAAGAGACCCAGTACTTC.

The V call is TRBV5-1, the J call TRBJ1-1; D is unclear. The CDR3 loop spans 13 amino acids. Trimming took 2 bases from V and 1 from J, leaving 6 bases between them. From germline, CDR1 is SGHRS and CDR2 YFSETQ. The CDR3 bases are TGCGCCAGCAGCTTACCGGGGAACACTGAAGCTTTCTTT. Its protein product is CASSLPGNTEAFF.

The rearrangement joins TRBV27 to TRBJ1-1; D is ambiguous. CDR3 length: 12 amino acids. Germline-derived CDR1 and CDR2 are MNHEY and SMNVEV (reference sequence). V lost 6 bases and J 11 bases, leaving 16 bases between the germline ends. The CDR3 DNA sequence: TGTGCCAGCAGCCGGACCGGGAGTCTTGCTTTCTTT. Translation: CASSRTGSLAFF.

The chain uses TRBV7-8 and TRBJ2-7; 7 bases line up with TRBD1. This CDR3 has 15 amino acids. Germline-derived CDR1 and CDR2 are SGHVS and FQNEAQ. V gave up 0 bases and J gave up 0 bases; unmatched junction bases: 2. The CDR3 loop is CASSLAGTASYEQYF. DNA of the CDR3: TGTGCCAGCAGCTTAGCAGGGACAGCCTCCTACGAGCAGTACTTC.

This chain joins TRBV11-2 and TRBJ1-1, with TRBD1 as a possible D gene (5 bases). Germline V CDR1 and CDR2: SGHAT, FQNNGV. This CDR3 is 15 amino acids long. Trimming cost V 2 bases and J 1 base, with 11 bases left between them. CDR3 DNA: TGTGCCAGCAGCTTATATGGGGCTTCGAACACTGAAGCTTTCTTT. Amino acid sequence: CASSLYGASNTEAFF.

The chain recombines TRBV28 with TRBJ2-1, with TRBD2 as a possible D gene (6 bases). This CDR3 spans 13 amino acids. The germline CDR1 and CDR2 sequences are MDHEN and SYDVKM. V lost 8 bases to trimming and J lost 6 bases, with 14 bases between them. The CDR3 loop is CASERRGPNEQFF. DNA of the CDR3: TGTGCCAGCGAGAGGAGGGGACCCAATGAGCAGTTCTTC.

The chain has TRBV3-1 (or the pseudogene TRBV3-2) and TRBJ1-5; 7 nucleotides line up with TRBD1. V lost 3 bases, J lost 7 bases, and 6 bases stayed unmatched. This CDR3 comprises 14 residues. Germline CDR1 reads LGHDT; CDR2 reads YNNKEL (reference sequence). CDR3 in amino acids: CASSQTTGPQPQHF. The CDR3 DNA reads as TGTGCCAGCAGCCAGACGACAGGGCCCCAGCCCCAGCATTTT.

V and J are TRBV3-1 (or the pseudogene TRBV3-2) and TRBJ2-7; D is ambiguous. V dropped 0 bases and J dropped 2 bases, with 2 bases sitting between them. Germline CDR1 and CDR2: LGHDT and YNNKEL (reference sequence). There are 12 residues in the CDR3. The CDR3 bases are TGTGCCAGCAGCCAAGACGCCTACGAGCAGTACTTC. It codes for CASSQDAYEQYF.

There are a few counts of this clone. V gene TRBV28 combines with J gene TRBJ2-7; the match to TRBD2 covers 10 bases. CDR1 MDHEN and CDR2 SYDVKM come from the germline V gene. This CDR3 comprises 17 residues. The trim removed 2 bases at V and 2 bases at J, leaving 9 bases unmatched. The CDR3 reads CASSLPGTSVITYEQYF. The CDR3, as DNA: TGTGCCAGCAGTTTACCTGGGACTAGCGTGATTACCTACGAGCAGTACTTC. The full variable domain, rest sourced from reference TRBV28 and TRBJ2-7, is DVKVTQSSRYLVKRTGEKVFLECVQDMDHENMFWYRQDPGLGLRLIYFSYDVKMKEKGDIPEGYSVSREKKERFSLILESASTNQTSMYLCASSLPGTSVITYEQYFGPGTRLTVT.

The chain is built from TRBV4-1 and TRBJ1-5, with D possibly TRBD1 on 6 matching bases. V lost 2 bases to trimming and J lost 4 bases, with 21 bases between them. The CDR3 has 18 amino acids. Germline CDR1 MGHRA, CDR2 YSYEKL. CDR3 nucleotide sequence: TGCGCCAGCAGCCAATTTTTGCACGCAGGGACAACGAATCAGCCCCAGCATTTT. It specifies CASSQFLHAGTTNQPQHF.

CDR3: CASSYSAGGIHEQYF. CDR3 sequence (DNA): TGTGCCAGCAGTTACTCTGCAGGGGGCATCCACGAGCAGTACTTC. The chain has TRBV6-5 and TRBJ2-7; 8 positions agree with TRBD1. The trim removed 0 bases at V and 5 bases at J, leaving 6 bases unmatched. The CDR3 is 15 residues long. Germline V gene data show CDR1 as MNHEY and CDR2 as SVGAGI.

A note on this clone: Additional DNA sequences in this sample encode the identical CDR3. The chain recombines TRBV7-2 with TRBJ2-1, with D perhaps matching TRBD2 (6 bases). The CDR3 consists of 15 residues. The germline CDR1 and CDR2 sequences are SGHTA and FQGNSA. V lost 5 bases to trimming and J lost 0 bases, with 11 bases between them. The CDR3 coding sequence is TGTGCCAGCAGCCTGGACGGGAGCTCCTACAATGAGCAGTTCTTC. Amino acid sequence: CASSLDGSSYNEQFF. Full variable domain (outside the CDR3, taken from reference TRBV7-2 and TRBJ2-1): GAGVSQSPSNKVTEKGKDVELRCDPISGHTALYWYRQSLGQGLEFLIYFQGNSAPDKSGLPSDRFSAERTGGSVSTLTIQRTQQEDSAVYLCASSLDGSSYNEQFFGPGTRLTVL.

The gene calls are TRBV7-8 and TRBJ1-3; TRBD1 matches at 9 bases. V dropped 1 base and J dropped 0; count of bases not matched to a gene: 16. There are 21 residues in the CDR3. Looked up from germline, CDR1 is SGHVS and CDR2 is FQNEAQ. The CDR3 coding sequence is TGTGCCAGCAGCTTAGTACCGAAGAACGCACAGGGGGCTTTCTCTGGAAACACCATATATTTT. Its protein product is CASSLVPKNAQGAFSGNTIYF.

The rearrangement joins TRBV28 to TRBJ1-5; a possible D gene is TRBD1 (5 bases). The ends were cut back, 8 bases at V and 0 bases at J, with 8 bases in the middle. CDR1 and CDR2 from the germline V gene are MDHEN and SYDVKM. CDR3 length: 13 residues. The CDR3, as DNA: TGTGCCAGCGACAGCGATAGCAATCAGCCCCAGCATTTT. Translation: CASDSDSNQPQHF.

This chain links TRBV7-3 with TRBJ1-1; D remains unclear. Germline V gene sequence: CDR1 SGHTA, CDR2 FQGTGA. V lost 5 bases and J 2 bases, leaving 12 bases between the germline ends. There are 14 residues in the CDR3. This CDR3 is CASSLAAGNTEAFF. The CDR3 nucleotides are TGTGCCAGCAGCCTAGCTGCGGGAAACACTGAAGCTTTCTTT.

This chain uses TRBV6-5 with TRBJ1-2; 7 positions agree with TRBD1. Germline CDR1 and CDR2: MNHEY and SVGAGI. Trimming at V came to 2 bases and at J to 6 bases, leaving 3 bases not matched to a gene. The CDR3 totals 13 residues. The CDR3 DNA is TGTGCCAGCAGTTACGACAGGGTGAATGGCTACACCTTC. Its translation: CASSYDRVNGYTF.

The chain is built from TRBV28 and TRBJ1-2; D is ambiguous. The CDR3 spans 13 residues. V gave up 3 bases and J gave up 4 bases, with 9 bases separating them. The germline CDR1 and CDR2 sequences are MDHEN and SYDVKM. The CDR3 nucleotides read TGTGCCAGCAGTTTTGAGGTTATCTATGGCTACACCTTC. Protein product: CASSFEVIYGYTF.

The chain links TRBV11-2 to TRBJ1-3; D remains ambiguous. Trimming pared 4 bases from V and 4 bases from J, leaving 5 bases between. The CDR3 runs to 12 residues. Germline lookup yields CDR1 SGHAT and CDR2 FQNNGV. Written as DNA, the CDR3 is TGTGCCAGCAGCTCGGAGGGAAACACCATATATTTT. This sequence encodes CASSSEGNTIYF.

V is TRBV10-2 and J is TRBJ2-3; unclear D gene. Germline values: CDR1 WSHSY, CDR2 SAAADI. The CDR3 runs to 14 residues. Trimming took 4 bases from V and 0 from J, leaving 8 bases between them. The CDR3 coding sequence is TGCGCCAGCAGTGTGGTCTATAGCACAGATACGCAGTATTTT. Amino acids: CASSVVYSTDTQYF.

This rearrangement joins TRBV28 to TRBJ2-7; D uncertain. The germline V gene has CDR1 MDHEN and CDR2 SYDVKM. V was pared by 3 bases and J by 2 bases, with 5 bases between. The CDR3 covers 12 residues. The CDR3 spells CASSFFPYEQYF. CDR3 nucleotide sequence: TGTGCCAGCAGTTTCTTCCCCTACGAGCAGTACTTC. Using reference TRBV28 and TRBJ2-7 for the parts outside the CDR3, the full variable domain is DVKVTQSSRYLVKRTGEKVFLECVQDMDHENMFWYRQDPGLGLRLIYFSYDVKMKEKGDIPEGYSVSREKKERFSLILESASTNQTSMYLCASSFFPYEQYFGPGTRLTVT.

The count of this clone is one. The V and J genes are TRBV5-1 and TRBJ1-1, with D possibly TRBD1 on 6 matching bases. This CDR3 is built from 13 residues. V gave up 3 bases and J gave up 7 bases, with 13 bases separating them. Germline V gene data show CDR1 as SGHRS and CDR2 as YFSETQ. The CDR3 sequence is CASSSPPGVEAFF. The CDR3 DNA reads TGCGCCAGCAGCTCACCCCCAGGGGTTGAAGCTTTCTTT.

Written as DNA, the CDR3 is TGTGCCAGCTGCCTAGCGGGAGGATACGAGCAGTACTTC. Translation gives CASCLAGGYEQYF. The genes are TRBV6-5 and TRBJ2-7, with 11 bases matching TRBD2. Trimming at V came to 8 bases and at J to 4 bases, leaving 4 bases not matched to a gene. Germline V gene data show CDR1 as MNHEY and CDR2 as SVGAGI. This CDR3 is 13 amino acids long.